A single sample gave rise to the 24 T cell receptor beta chains below, sequenced in a study of neurological immune-mediated disorders. TCRdb independently ran MiXCR on the 5' RACE reads; one entry per CDR3 protein. Among about 48,000 distinct CDR3 sequences listed, roughly 24% were seen once. Source material: PBMCs. All receptors come from a woman aged 70-85 years in good health.

This clonotype has at least ten counts. V and J are TRBV20-1 and TRBJ2-1, with 7 bases fitting TRBD2. The V gene's germline CDR1 is DFQATT and CDR2 SNEGSKA (reference sequence). The junction had 8 bases not matched to a gene; V was cut back by 3 bases and J by 9 bases. This CDR3 is 13 amino acids long. The CDR3 spells CSASYRDYGEQFF. The CDR3 DNA sequence: TGCAGTGCTAGTTACCGGGACTATGGTGAGCAGTTCTTC.

This clonotype was recorded many times. The chain recombines TRBV28 with TRBJ1-6, with TRBD1 matching over 9 bases. The CDR3 totals 15 residues. J was trimmed by 6 bases and V by 6 bases; bases with no gene match: 6. From germline, CDR1 is MDHEN and CDR2 SYDVKM. Written as DNA, the CDR3 is TGTGCCAGCAGCTCAGGGACAGGGTTTAATTCACCCCTCCACTTT. It specifies CASSSGTGFNSPLHF.

This clonotype has a count of ten or more. The V and J genes are TRBV20-1 and TRBJ2-4; weak D call: TRBD1 (5 bases). CDR1 and CDR2 (germline): DFQATT, SNEGSKA (reference sequence). V lost 6 bases and J lost 14, with 14 bases in between. The CDR3 totals 10 residues. The CDR3 loop reads CSAIGQGEYF. The CDR3 bases are TGCAGTGCCATAGGGCAAGGGGAGTACTTC.

This clonotype was picked up a small number of times. The gene calls are TRBV6-6 and TRBJ1-2; D is ambiguous. Trimming removed 6 bases from V and 8 bases from J, with 10 bases in between. Germline V lookup: CDR1 MNHNY, CDR2 SVGAGI (reference sequence). The CDR3 contains 11 residues. The CDR3 coding sequence is TGTGCCAGCAGGACCAGTGGAGGCTACACCTTC. Protein: CASRTSGGYTF.

This clonotype was seen ten or more times. The V call is TRBV20-1, the J call TRBJ2-3; 10 bases align to TRBD1. Per germline, CDR1 DFQATT and CDR2 SNEGSKA (reference sequence). This CDR3 spans 14 amino acids. J lost 4 bases, V lost 3 bases, and 4 bases had no gene match. The CDR3 spells CSASRQGASDTQYF. The DNA of the CDR3 is TGCAGTGCTAGCAGACAGGGGGCGTCAGATACGCAGTATTTT.

There are many counts of this clonotype. The V call is TRBV5-6, the J call TRBJ1-2, with 7 bases matching TRBD1. The CDR3 covers 14 residues. In germline, CDR1 is SGHDT, CDR2 YYEEEE. V trimming: 9 bases; J trimming: 0 bases; junction bases outside the gene matches: 8. CDR3 residues: CATTRDSANYGYTF. DNA of the CDR3: TGTGCCACCACCCGGGACAGCGCTAACTATGGCTACACCTTC.

This clonotype was seen ten or more times. The chain links TRBV3-1 to TRBJ1-6; D call uncertain. Between the trimmed V and J ends, which lost 4 bases and 14 bases, there was a span of 12 bases. CDR3 length: 12 residues. Germline lookup yields CDR1 LGHDT and CDR2 YNNKEL (reference sequence). The DNA for the CDR3 is TGTGCCAGCAGCCCCGCAACCGGGACCCTCCACTTT. Residues: CASSPATGTLHF.

This clonotype was observed at least ten times. This chain links TRBV20-1 with TRBJ2-2; TRBD2 aligns across 16 bases. The CDR3 is made up of 18 amino acids. Germline V gene data show CDR1 as DFQATT and CDR2 as SNEGSKA (reference sequence). V shed 2 bases and J 7 bases; nucleotides not matched to a gene: 10. The CDR3 protein is CSARPGGTSGRAHGELFF. CDR3 nucleotide sequence: TGCAGTGCTAGACCAGGGGGGACTAGCGGGAGGGCCCACGGGGAGCTGTTTTTT.

There are many counts of this clonotype. This sequence joins TRBV5-1 and TRBJ2-5; no firm D call. Germline CDR1 SGHRS, CDR2 YFSETQ. The length of the CDR3 is 9 residues. The CDR3 DNA reads TGCGCGCTTGGGGAGACCCAGTACTTC. As protein: CALGETQYF.

This clonotype was seen ten or more times. The rearrangement links TRBV9 to TRBJ2-2; TRBD2 matches at 7 bases. Trimming at V came to 4 bases and at J to 5 bases, leaving 14 bases not matched to a gene. The CDR3 has 17 residues. From germline, CDR1 is SGDLS and CDR2 YYNGEE. The CDR3 DNA reads as TGTGCCAGCAGCCCCCGGGCGGGCGGGAGTGGAACCGGGGAGCTGTTTTTT. It is translated as CASSPRAGGSGTGELFF.

This clonotype was counted at least ten times. The chain employs TRBV7-2 and TRBJ2-7; TRBD1 aligns across 8 bases. This CDR3 is built from 15 residues. Per germline, CDR1 SGHTA and CDR2 FQGNSA. V was clipped by 5 bases and J by 1 base; unmatched bases: 7. CDR3 in amino acids: CASSRDRGYSYEQYF. The CDR3 region has the DNA TGTGCCAGCAGCCGCGACAGGGGCTATTCCTACGAGCAGTACTTC.

The chain links TRBV9 to TRBJ2-3, with D perhaps TRBD1 (6 bases). V lost 4 bases to trimming and J lost 4 bases, with 13 bases between them. CDR1 SGDLS and CDR2 YYNGEE come from the germline V gene. The CDR3 covers 14 residues. The CDR3 loop is CASSLSTGPDTQYF. The CDR3 DNA reads TGTGCCAGCAGCTTGTCGACAGGACCAGATACGCAGTATTTT.

This clonotype was observed many times. V usage is TRBV5-1 and J usage is TRBJ1-2; D is undetermined. Trimming pared 6 bases from V and 3 bases from J, leaving 18 bases between. Germline V CDR1 and CDR2: SGHRS, YFSETQ. CDR3 length: 15 residues. CDR3 loop: CASKQLWAGDYGYTF. The CDR3 DNA is TGCGCCAGCAAACAACTATGGGCAGGCGACTATGGCTACACCTTC.

There are many counts of this clonotype. V is TRBV6-5 and J is TRBJ2-7, with no clear D. This CDR3 spans 12 amino acids. Germline values: CDR1 MNHEY, CDR2 SVGAGI. With 7 bases removed from V and 1 base from J, the gap between germline ends came to 8 bases. CDR3 sequence reads: CASKDRSYEQYF. Here the CDR3 DNA reads TGTGCCAGCAAGGACCGATCCTACGAGCAGTACTTC.

This clonotype was seen ten or more times. The chain is built from TRBV29-1 and TRBJ2-4, with a tentative D call TRBD2 (5 bases). V lost 6 bases and J lost 9, with 18 bases in between. The CDR3 has 13 amino acids. Per the germline V gene, CDR1 is SQVTM and CDR2 is ANQGSEA. Here the CDR3 reads CSVDVSSAGIQYF. The CDR3 DNA reads as TGCAGCGTGGACGTATCTTCGGCGGGCATTCAGTACTTC.

Ten or more counts support this clonotype. The chain carries TRBV20-1 and TRBJ1-4; 7 bases fit TRBD1. V lost 6 bases and J lost 3; bases outside the gene matches: 4. Germline CDR1 reads DFQATT; CDR2 reads SNEGSKA (reference sequence). This CDR3 is built from 13 residues. Here the CDR3 reads CSAATGANEKLFF. The DNA of the CDR3 is TGCAGTGCAGCCACAGGGGCTAATGAAAAACTGTTTTTT.

V gene TRBV7-7 combines with J gene TRBJ2-1, with 9 nucleotides matching TRBD2. The germline gives CDR1 SSHAT, CDR2 FNYEAQ (reference sequence). V was clipped by 5 bases and J by 4 bases; unmatched bases: 6. The CDR3 consists of 15 residues. CDR3 sequence reads: CASSRGRAGYNEQFF. CDR3 coding DNA: TGTGCCAGCAGCCGCGGGAGGGCCGGATACAATGAGCAGTTCTTC.

This clonotype was seen more than once but under ten times. The chain has TRBV7-9 and TRBJ2-2; D gene uncertain. CDR1 is SEHNR, CDR2 FQNEAQ, per germline (reference sequence). Deletions cut 5 bases from V and 1 base from J, with 8 bases between. The CDR3 runs to 14 residues. Here the CDR3 DNA reads TGTGCCAGCAGCCCCTCCAAGAACACCGGGGAGCTGTTTTTT. It yields the protein CASSPSKNTGELFF.

This clonotype occurred many times. The CDR3 here is CSARDRIAGVNEQYF. The CDR3 bases are TGCAGTGCTAGAGATAGAATAGCGGGGGTGAACGAGCAGTACTTC. The chain couples TRBV20-1 to TRBJ2-7, with 9 bases fitting TRBD2. Germline values: CDR1 DFQATT, CDR2 SNEGSKA (reference sequence). This CDR3 is 15 amino acids long. V was clipped by 0 bases and J by 5 bases; unmatched bases: 8.

This sequence joins TRBV12-3 or TRBV12-4 and TRBJ2-1, with 9 bases aligning to TRBD2. The CDR3 covers 15 residues. V was clipped by 2 bases and J by 5 bases; unmatched bases: 4. CDR3 loop: CASSLRLAGNNEQFF. For the CDR3, the DNA is TGTGCCAGCAGTTTACGGCTAGCGGGGAACAATGAGCAGTTCTTC.

In this sample, this clonotype turned up many times. The chain links TRBV7-2 to TRBJ2-3; either TRBD1 or TRBD2 may supply D (6 bases each). V was trimmed by 1 base and J by 4 bases, leaving 12 bases between them. The germline gives CDR1 SGHTA, CDR2 FQGNSA. The CDR3 runs to 15 residues. The DNA for the CDR3 is TGTGCCAGCAGCTTAGTGGGGGGCGGGCCAGATACGCAGTATTTT. It specifies CASSLVGGGPDTQYF.

This clonotype was found many times. The chain links TRBV14 to TRBJ2-3, with 8 bases lining up with TRBD1. This CDR3 comprises 16 residues. CDR1 SGHDN and CDR2 FVKESK come from the germline V gene. Trimming cost V 1 base and J 4 bases; bases outside gene matches: 7. CDR3 coding DNA: TGTGCCAGCAGCCAAGCGACTTGGACAGGGCCAGATACGCAGTATTTT. Protein: CASSQATWTGPDTQYF.

In this sample, this clonotype turned up many times. The V call is TRBV5-5, the J call TRBJ2-3, with TRBD2 matching 11 bases. Unmatched junction bases numbered 9, after V lost 0 bases and J lost 0 bases. The V gene's germline CDR1 is SGHKS and CDR2 YYEKEE (reference sequence). The CDR3 sequence is 19 residues long. The CDR3 DNA sequence: TGTGCCAGCAGCTTGGTTCTAGCGGGAGGCCTAACTAGCACAGATACGCAGTATTTT. It codes for CASSLVLAGGLTSTDTQYF.

This clonotype was observed many times. Here the CDR3 DNA reads TGTGCCAGCAGCGTAGACCCAAGGGGAGCGGTCCACGAGCAGTACTTC. It encodes CASSVDPRGAVHEQYF. The rearrangement uses TRBV9 and TRBJ2-7; D is tentatively TRBD1 or TRBD2 (5 bases each). Trimming took off 0 bases at V and 5 bases at J, with 18 bases between the two ends. This CDR3 comprises 16 residues. CDR1 is SGDLS, CDR2 YYNGEE, per germline. Together with reference TRBV9 and TRBJ2-7, the CDR3 gives the full variable domain: DSGVTQTPKHLITATGQRVTLRCSPRSGDLSVYWYQQSLDQGLQFLIQYYNGEERAKGNILERFSAQQFPDLHSELNLSSLELGDSALYFCASSVDPRGAVHEQYFGPGTRLTVT.